Detailed here is one T cell receptor (beta chain). The data belong to a study of CD8 T cells in Susac syndrome. This CDR3 comprises 13 residues. Germline V gene sequence: CDR1 GTSNPN, CDR2 SVGIG (reference sequence). V was pared by 5 bases and J by 4 bases, with 5 bases of the junction left unmatched. cDNA came from about 0.46 to 1 ug RNA primed by random hexamers. Amplification of TCR beta CDR3 across 54 Vbeta and 13 Jbeta was performed with immunoSEQ multiplex PCR. MiXCR, run by TCRdb on the immunoSEQ multiplex PCR reads, gives a single entry per CDR3 protein. This table has fewer than 350,000 distinct CDR3 sequences, almost 85% appearing once. Sequencing of TCR beta was performed on blood CD8+ T cells and on blood CD4+ T cells. Multiple sclerosis controls were treatment-naive patients with stable or active relapsing-remitting disease. FACS enriched CD8+ TEMRA cells, while bulk CD8+ and CD4+ were negatively isolated.

The chain is built from TRBV30 and TRBJ2-7; TRBD1 matches at 10 bases. The source material was CD8+ T cells from PBMCs. This clonotype was obtained from a human donor with multiple sclerosis. In DNA, the CDR3 is TGTGCCTGGGATCCGGGACAGGGGTACGAGCAGTACTTC. Encoded protein: CAWDPGQGYEQYF.